The entry that follows covers one T cell receptor beta chain sequence. The sample originates from a study of blood T cell repertoires in COVID-19. Overall study context: Spain, Italy and the United States supplied samples that represented acute and convalescent COVID-19. Sample material is recorded as cDNA or gDNA derived from T cells, B-cell-depleted T cells, or PBMCs.

V was pared by 5 bases and J by 6 bases, with 8 bases of the junction left unmatched. This CDR3 contains 15 residues. Germline CDR1 SGHVS, CDR2 FQNEAQ. Authors' analysis steps: By means of reference gene primer amplification, nucleated cell counts were estimated. Profiling relied on immunoSEQ multiplex PCR, and the TCRdb table lists in-frame clones only, not all of them. V, J and clone size derive from that table, while D and trimming were established from the DNA sequence. The table has around 100,000 clones, approximately 84% seen once. The V call is TRBV7-8, the J call TRBJ1-5; 9 bases fit TRBD1. The specimen was peripheral blood. The clonotype was recovered from a man between 35 and 55 years old with acute or convalescent COVID-19. This chain's CDR3 is CASSRGQGRVQPQHF. CDR3 nucleotide sequence: TGTGCCAGCAGCCGGGGACAGGGAAGAGTTCAGCCCCAGCATTTT.